These 20 T cell receptor beta chains came from one sample sequenced in a study of PD-L1 blockade in urothelial cancer. Assay: immunoSEQ multiplex PCR; the TCRdb copy retains only in-frame clones and omits some. The sample contains some 24,000 clones, approximately 88% of which appear only once. The sample was PBMCs, taken around atezolizumab (anti-PD-L1) treatment. The receptors were gathered from an older man with urothelial cancer.

The V and J genes are TRBV5-4 and TRBJ2-5, with 8 nucleotides matching TRBD1. The CDR3 consists of 14 residues. The V gene's germline CDR1 is SGHNT and CDR2 YYREEE (reference sequence). The trim removed 4 bases at V and 4 bases at J, leaving 6 bases unmatched. DNA of the CDR3: TGTGCCAGCAGCCAGGGGGCTACCGGAGAGACCCAGTACTTC. Amino acids: CASSQGATGETQYF.

This clone has a handful of counts. The chain couples TRBV7-3 to TRBJ2-2, with D tentatively TRBD1 (5 bases). Trimming pared 5 bases from V and 2 bases from J, leaving 9 bases between. The CDR3 is made up of 14 amino acids. Germline loops: CDR1 SGHTA, CDR2 FQGTGA. CDR3 sequence reads: CASSLDSNTGELFF. CDR3 bases: TGTGCCAGCAGCCTAGACAGTAACACCGGGGAGCTGTTTTTT.

The CDR3 bases are TGTGCCAGCAGCCAAGAAGGGGCTGGCCCCTACGAGCAGTACTTC. This translates into CASSQEGAGPYEQYF. The V gene is TRBV4-2, the J gene TRBJ2-7, with D possibly being TRBD1 (5 bases). CDR1 LGHNA and CDR2 YNFKEQ come from the germline V gene. The length of the CDR3 is 15 residues. The V and J ends lost 0 bases and 2 bases respectively, with 11 bases between them.

The chain employs TRBV21-1 and TRBJ2-3; the table names TRBD1, a call not compared with the DNA. TRBV21-1 is listed as a pseudogene. The CDR3 sequence is 13 residues long. This chain's CDR3 is CASSKTGADTQYF. As DNA, the CDR3 is TGTGCCAGCAGCAAAACAGGGGCAGATACGCAGTATTTT.

V is TRBV9 and J is TRBJ2-7; 12 bases align to TRBD2. Germline loops: CDR1 SGDLS, CDR2 YYNGEE. This CDR3 contains 14 residues. V lost 4 bases to trimming and J lost 5 bases; unmatched junction nucleotides: 4. CDR3 bases: TGTGCCAGCAGCCGACTAGCGGGAGTCCACGAGCAGTACTTC. It codes for CASSRLAGVHEQYF.

This clone was found a few times. The gene calls are TRBV27 and TRBJ2-1, with TRBD2 as a possible D gene (6 bases). This CDR3 comprises 17 residues. The ends were cut back, 5 bases at V and 8 bases at J, with 25 bases in the middle. In germline, CDR1 is MNHEY, CDR2 SMNVEV (reference sequence). CDR3 nucleotide sequence: TGTGCCAGCAGTACCCCCAGGGACTCGCACGGGATGTATGAGCAGTTCTTC. Amino acids: CASSTPRDSHGMYEQFF.

The genes are TRBV5-6 and TRBJ2-3, with TRBD2 as a possible D gene (6 bases). Germline assignment: CDR1 SGHDT and CDR2 YYEEEE. There are 16 residues in the CDR3. The V and J ends lost 3 bases and 0 bases respectively, with 14 bases between them. CDR3 in DNA: TGTGCCAGCAGCTCGGGACTCCGAAGGAGCACAGATACGCAGTATTTT. As protein: CASSSGLRRSTDTQYF.

V is TRBV4-1 and J is TRBJ1-1; D not resolved. The CDR3 has 13 amino acids. The V gene's germline CDR1 is MGHRA and CDR2 YSYEKL. Trimming shortened V by 0 bases and J by 7 bases, and 9 bases separated the two germline ends. CDR3 sequence reads: CASSQEPNGEAFF. DNA for the CDR3: TGCGCCAGCAGCCAAGAGCCTAACGGTGAAGCTTTCTTT.

The V call is TRBV6-5, the J call TRBJ1-2; TRBD1 might be the D (6 bases). The CDR3 has 15 residues. Trimming shortened V by 0 bases and J by 7 bases, and 15 bases separated the two germline ends. The germline V gene has CDR1 MNHEY and CDR2 SVGAGI. The CDR3 DNA reads as TGTGCCAGCAGTTACTCAGGGACACTCGGAAGTGGCTACACCTTC. It specifies CASSYSGTLGSGYTF.

The chain employs TRBV4-1 and TRBJ2-1; 12 nucleotides match TRBD2. J lost 8 bases, V lost 2 bases, and 13 bases had no gene match. The germline V gene encodes CDR1 MGHRA and CDR2 YSYEKL. The CDR3 loop spans 18 amino acids. The CDR3, as DNA: TGCGCCAGCAGCCAAAGGGAATCAGGGACTAGCGGGCGGGATGAGCAGTTCTTC. Its protein is CASSQRESGTSGRDEQFF.

Only a few counts were recorded for this clone. The chain carries TRBV6-5 and TRBJ1-3; no reliable D call. V lost 7 bases, J lost 3 bases, and 10 bases lay in between. This CDR3 is 13 amino acids long. CDR1 and CDR2 (germline): MNHEY, SVGAGI. CDR3 in amino acids: CASNPPSGNTIYF. The CDR3, as DNA: TGTGCCAGCAACCCTCCCAGTGGAAACACCATATATTTT.

The J gene is TRBJ1-5, the V gene TRBV2; 7 bases agree with TRBD1. The CDR3 extends over 16 amino acids. J gave up 1 base and V 4 bases, and 7 bases lay outside the gene matches. Germline lookup yields CDR1 SNHLY and CDR2 FYNNEI. The CDR3 reads CASSAKGTASNQPQHF. CDR3 coding DNA: TGTGCCAGCAGTGCCAAGGGGACAGCGAGCAATCAGCCCCAGCATTTT.

This chain connects TRBV19 to TRBJ2-7, with D perhaps matching TRBD2 (5 bases). The CDR3 spans 14 residues. The germline gives CDR1 LNHDA, CDR2 SQIVND (reference sequence). Deletions cut 11 bases from V and 6 bases from J, with 23 bases between. As DNA, the CDR3 is TGTGCCTCCAGGATAGCGCTTGGAGTTGGCGAGCAGTACTTC. Its protein product is CASRIALGVGEQYF.

J is TRBJ2-5 and V is TRBV7-9, with TRBD2 identical over 9 bases. Gene TRBJ2-7 matches the end of the DNA better, so the J call may be wrong. Germline CDR1 and CDR2: SEHNR and FQNEAQ (reference sequence). This CDR3 contains 15 residues. The CDR3 region is CASTATSGRTYEQYF. DNA for the CDR3: TGTGCCAGCACCGCCACGAGCGGGAGGACCTACGAGCAGTACTTC.

V gene TRBV7-2 combines with J gene TRBJ1-2, with D possibly being TRBD1 (5 bases). Trimming left V 2 bases short and J 2 bases short, with 15 bases between. Germline CDR1 reads SGHTA; CDR2 reads FQGNSA. This CDR3 has 16 amino acids. The CDR3 DNA is TGTGCCAGCAGCTTAAGGGCAGGGTGTCCCAACTATGGCTACACCTTC. Amino acid sequence: CASSLRAGCPNYGYTF. The entire variable domain, with the rest obtained from reference TRBV7-2 and TRBJ1-2, is as follows: GAGVSQSPSNKVTEKGKDVELRCDPISGHTALYWYRQSLGQGLEFLIYFQGNSAPDKSGLPSDRFSAERTGGSVSTLTIQRTQQEDSAVYLCASSLRAGCPNYGYTFGSGTRLTVV.

The rearrangement joins TRBV29-1 to TRBJ2-2; 7 bases fit TRBD2. CDR1 SQVTM and CDR2 ANQGSEA come from the germline V gene. The junction had 9 bases not matched to a gene; V was cut back by 5 bases and J by 6 bases. The CDR3 is 14 amino acids. The chain's CDR3 is CSVPGLRRSGELFF. DNA for the CDR3: TGCAGCGTTCCGGGACTAAGAAGATCCGGGGAGCTGTTTTTT.

The chain has TRBV12-5 and TRBJ2-7; D possibly corresponds to TRBD1 (6 bases). The ends were cut back, 6 bases at V and 7 bases at J, with 13 bases in the middle. The CDR3 spans 12 residues. Germline-derived CDR1 and CDR2 are LGHNT and FRNRAP. As DNA, the CDR3 is TGTGCTAGTGGCCCGGACCAGGGGGAGCAGTACTTC. It encodes CASGPDQGEQYF.

There are a few counts of this clone. This chain connects TRBV2 to TRBJ2-1, with D tentatively TRBD2 (5 bases). Trimming left V 6 bases short and J 11 bases short, with 17 bases between. Germline CDR1 SNHLY, CDR2 FYNNEI. This CDR3 contains 13 residues. CDR3 protein: CASRVRASPKQFF. CDR3 DNA sequence: TGTGCCAGCAGAGTGAGGGCCTCCCCTAAGCAGTTCTTC.

The J gene is TRBJ2-2, the V gene TRBV28; 7 nucleotides match TRBD1. This CDR3 has 14 residues. Trimming cost V 10 bases and J 5 bases; bases outside gene matches: 10. Germline V gene sequence: CDR1 MDHEN, CDR2 SYDVKM. The CDR3: CAINTGVITGELFF. The DNA for the CDR3 is TGTGCCATCAATACAGGGGTTATTACCGGGGAGCTGTTTTTT.

About this clone: Other DNA sequences in the same sample also yield this CDR3. The CDR3 reads CASSYSLESSYNEQFF. CDR3 DNA sequence: TGTGCCAGCAGTTACTCGCTGGAGAGCTCCTACAATGAGCAGTTCTTC. The J gene is TRBJ2-1, the V gene TRBV6-5; D is uncertain. This CDR3 has 16 amino acids. Germline assignment: CDR1 MNHEY and CDR2 SVGAGI. The germline V and J ends were trimmed by 0 bases and 0 bases, with 9 bases remaining between them.